This T cell receptor beta chain originates from a study of T cell repertoires and HLA-DP antigens. On the study more broadly: Alloreactive CD4+ T cells targeted HLA-DP on transduced HeLa. DNA input averaged approximately 220 ng in sorted CD137+CD4+ and approximately 1,200 ng in pre-culture CD4+.

V was clipped by 0 bases and J by 8 bases, with 11 bases between them. CDR1 is SEHNR, CDR2 FQNEAQ, per germline (reference sequence). The CDR3 loop spans 14 amino acids. Amplification used primers for 54 TRBV and 13 TRBJ segments. Data came from immunoSEQ multiplex PCR; TCRdb stores just in-frame clones and leaves some out. The sample lists over 60,000 clones; about 80% were seen once. Concerning this clone itself: What it binds is unknown.

The genes are TRBV7-9 and TRBJ2-1, with D perhaps matching TRBD1 or TRBD2 (6 bases each). The sequence was collected from a man in his sixties in good health and CMV-seronegative. Sample: CD4+ T cells from PBMCs. For the CDR3, the DNA is TGTGCCAGCAGCTTAGCGTACGGGGGCGATGAGCAGTTCTTC. Encoded protein: CASSLAYGGDEQFF.